Listed below are T cell receptor beta chains from one sample, sequenced in a study of human T cells and chemical hapten exposure. TCRdb re-called the RACE reads through MiXCR, storing one row per CDR3 protein. The sample lists about 190,000 distinct CDR3 sequences; 24% were seen once. The sequences come from whole blood, collected in connection with sensitization to the hapten diphenylcyclopropenone (DPC). These receptors all come from a woman in her forties with alopecia areata. Some clones in this sample may be carry-over from other donors' samples. The CDR3 runs from the conserved cysteine through the conserved F or W. A D gene is named only where the DNA matches it firmly. Size is omitted from some rows. Given values are once, few, many or a class for expanded clones.

cdr3_length: 16; d_call: NA; clone_size: NA; j_call: TRBJ1-5; v_call: TRBV5-1; cdr3_aa: CASSLDGGNSNQPQHF; cdr3_nt: TGCGCCAGCAGCTTGGATGGGGGCAATAGCAATCAGCCCCAGCATTTT
cdr3_length: 14; d_call: TRBD2; clone_size: NA; j_call: TRBJ2-7; v_call: TRBV28; cdr3_aa: CASSRLAGGYEQYF; cdr3_nt: TGTGCCAGCAGTCGACTAGCGGGAGGCTACGAGCAGTACTTC
cdr3_length: 17; d_call: TRBD2; clone_size: few; j_call: TRBJ2-7; v_call: TRBV20-1; cdr3_aa: CSASPLSGLAGSDEQYF; cdr3_nt: TGCAGTGCTAGTCCCTTGTCCGGGCTAGCGGGATCTGACGAGCAGTACTTC
cdr3_length: 12; d_call: NA; clone_size: few; j_call: TRBJ1-1; v_call: TRBV5-1; cdr3_aa: CASRTENTEAFF; cdr3_nt: TGCGCCAGCAGGACCGAGAACACTGAAGCTTTCTTT
cdr3_length: 16; d_call: NA; clone_size: few; j_call: TRBJ1-4; v_call: TRBV4-3; cdr3_aa: CASSQDPGHWSEKLFF; cdr3_nt: TGCGCCAGCAGCCAAGATCCTGGACACTGGAGTGAAAAACTGTTTTTT
cdr3_length: 12; d_call: NA; clone_size: few; j_call: TRBJ1-1; v_call: TRBV29-1; cdr3_aa: CSVVRGGTEAFF; cdr3_nt: TGCAGCGTTGTTAGAGGGGGCACTGAAGCTTTCTTT
cdr3_length: 15; d_call: TRBD1; clone_size: NA; j_call: TRBJ2-7; v_call: TRBV5-5; cdr3_aa: CASSLQGQPSYEQYF; cdr3_nt: TGTGCCAGCAGCTTGCAGGGACAGCCCTCCTACGAGCAGTACTTC
cdr3_length: 16; d_call: TRBD2; clone_size: NA; j_call: TRBJ2-5; v_call: TRBV5-1; cdr3_aa: CASRNGASGSFETQYF; cdr3_nt: TGCGCCAGCAGAAATGGGGCTAGCGGGAGTTTTGAGACCCAGTACTTC
cdr3_length: 14; d_call: NA; clone_size: few; j_call: TRBJ1-1; v_call: TRBV6-2/TRBV6-3; cdr3_aa: CASSYASGTTEAFF; cdr3_nt: TGTGCCAGCAGTTACGCGTCGGGGACCACTGAAGCTTTCTTT
cdr3_length: 15; d_call: TRBD2; clone_size: few; j_call: TRBJ2-7; v_call: TRBV7-8; cdr3_aa: CASSPRTSAAYEQYF; cdr3_nt: TGTGCCAGCAGCCCTCGGACTAGCGCGGCTTACGAGCAGTACTTC
cdr3_length: 13; d_call: NA; clone_size: few; j_call: TRBJ2-7; v_call: TRBV9; cdr3_aa: CASSVGVSSEQYF; cdr3_nt: TGTGCCAGCAGCGTAGGGGTCAGCTCGGAGCAGTACTTC
cdr3_length: 15; d_call: NA; clone_size: NA; j_call: TRBJ2-5; v_call: TRBV7-9; cdr3_aa: CASSLAPLIQETQYF; cdr3_nt: TGTGCCAGCAGCTTAGCGCCGTTGATCCAAGAGACCCAGTACTTC
cdr3_length: 15; d_call: TRBD2; clone_size: NA; j_call: TRBJ2-1; v_call: TRBV20-1; cdr3_aa: CSASPPGGRGNEQFF; cdr3_nt: TGCAGTGCTAGCCCACCGGGGGGGAGGGGCAATGAGCAGTTCTTC
cdr3_length: 17; d_call: TRBD2; clone_size: few; j_call: TRBJ2-1; v_call: TRBV7-8; cdr3_aa: CASSYELAGVVGNEQFF; cdr3_nt: TGTGCCAGCAGCTACGAACTAGCGGGAGTTGTCGGTAATGAGCAGTTCTTC
cdr3_length: 14; d_call: NA; clone_size: many; j_call: TRBJ1-1; v_call: TRBV29-1; cdr3_aa: CSVDYNTGRTEAFF; cdr3_nt: TGCAGCGTTGACTATAATACAGGTCGCACTGAAGCTTTCTTT
cdr3_length: 14; d_call: NA; clone_size: NA; j_call: TRBJ2-7; v_call: TRBV6-5; cdr3_aa: CASSYSLNYYEQYF; cdr3_nt: TGTGCCAGCAGTTACTCGCTGAATTACTACGAGCAGTACTTC
cdr3_length: 15; d_call: TRBD1; clone_size: NA; j_call: TRBJ1-6; v_call: TRBV27; cdr3_aa: CASSLTGVHNSPLHF; cdr3_nt: TGTGCCAGCAGTTTAACAGGGGTTCATAATTCACCCCTCCACTTT
cdr3_length: 16; d_call: NA; clone_size: few; j_call: TRBJ1-4; v_call: TRBV18; cdr3_aa: CASSLDRSGPNEKLFF; cdr3_nt: TGTGCCAGCTCACTTGACAGGTCGGGACCTAATGAAAAACTGTTTTTT
cdr3_length: 17; d_call: NA; clone_size: NA; j_call: TRBJ2-2; v_call: TRBV6-5; cdr3_aa: CASSPALGLTRTGELFF; cdr3_nt: TGTGCCAGCAGCCCCGCCCTGGGCTTGACGAGGACCGGGGAGCTGTTTTTT
cdr3_length: 15; d_call: NA; clone_size: NA; j_call: TRBJ2-7; v_call: TRBV6-1; cdr3_aa: CASSERIPGLLGQYF; cdr3_nt: TGTGCCAGCAGTGAAAGGATCCCAGGCCTCCTGGGGCAGTACTTC
cdr3_length: 13; d_call: NA; clone_size: few; j_call: TRBJ1-5; v_call: TRBV10-3; cdr3_aa: CAISESIAQPQHF; cdr3_nt: TGTGCCATCAGTGAGTCAATAGCTCAGCCCCAGCATTTT
cdr3_length: 15; d_call: NA; clone_size: many; j_call: TRBJ1-5; v_call: TRBV19; cdr3_aa: CASSISQNSNQPQHF; cdr3_nt: TGTGCCAGTAGTATAAGCCAGAATAGCAATCAGCCCCAGCATTTT
cdr3_length: 13; d_call: NA; clone_size: few; j_call: TRBJ1-5; v_call: TRBV6-5; cdr3_aa: CASSRSLDQPQHF; cdr3_nt: TGTGCCAGCAGCCGTAGCCTTGATCAGCCCCAGCATTTT
cdr3_length: 14; d_call: NA; clone_size: NA; j_call: TRBJ1-1; v_call: TRBV11-2; cdr3_aa: CASSLDLVATEAFF; cdr3_nt: TGTGCCAGCAGCTTAGATCTGGTGGCGACGGAAGCTTTCTTT
cdr3_length: 14; d_call: NA; clone_size: few; j_call: TRBJ2-3; v_call: TRBV20-1; cdr3_aa: CSARDPQRTDTQYF; cdr3_nt: TGCAGTGCTCGGGACCCCCAGAGGACAGATACGCAGTATTTT
cdr3_length: 15; d_call: TRBD1; clone_size: few; j_call: TRBJ1-4; v_call: TRBV9; cdr3_aa: CASSGGTGWSEKLFF; cdr3_nt: TGTGCCAGCAGCGGGGGGACAGGGTGGAGTGAAAAACTGTTTTTT
cdr3_length: 16; d_call: TRBD2; clone_size: NA; j_call: TRBJ2-3; v_call: TRBV7-2; cdr3_aa: CASSLAKTSNADTQYF; cdr3_nt: TGTGCCAGCAGCTTAGCCAAGACTAGCAACGCAGATACGCAGTATTTT
cdr3_length: 12; d_call: NA; clone_size: few; j_call: TRBJ2-5; v_call: TRBV29-1; cdr3_aa: CSASWAQETQYF; cdr3_nt: TGCAGCGCCTCGTGGGCCCAAGAGACCCAGTACTTC
cdr3_length: 17; d_call: NA; clone_size: few; j_call: TRBJ1-4; v_call: TRBV7-2; cdr3_aa: CASSLGGTVATNEKLFF; cdr3_nt: TGTGCCAGCAGCTTAGGAGGGACCGTTGCAACTAATGAAAAACTGTTTTTT
cdr3_length: 12; d_call: NA; clone_size: few; j_call: TRBJ1-2; v_call: TRBV3-1; cdr3_aa: CASSQGGRGYTF; cdr3_nt: TGTGCCAGCAGCCAGGGAGGGAGAGGCTACACCTTC
cdr3_length: 13; d_call: NA; clone_size: NA; j_call: TRBJ2-7; v_call: TRBV6-2/TRBV6-3; cdr3_aa: CASGEPLAYEQYF; cdr3_nt: TGTGCCAGCGGCGAGCCCCTAGCCTACGAGCAGTACTTC
cdr3_length: 13; d_call: NA; clone_size: NA; j_call: TRBJ2-5; v_call: TRBV7-2; cdr3_aa: CASSPGPQETQYF; cdr3_nt: TGTGCCAGCAGCCCGGGACCCCAAGAGACCCAGTACTTC
cdr3_length: 12; d_call: NA; clone_size: NA; j_call: TRBJ1-4; v_call: TRBV27; cdr3_aa: CASKEQGEKLFF; cdr3_nt: TGTGCCAGCAAGGAGCAGGGCGAAAAACTGTTTTTT
cdr3_length: 16; d_call: TRBD1; clone_size: few; j_call: TRBJ1-4; v_call: TRBV4-2; cdr3_aa: CASSRKTGDDNEKLFF; cdr3_nt: TGTGCCAGCAGCCGCAAAACAGGGGACGATAATGAAAAACTGTTTTTT
cdr3_length: 14; d_call: NA; clone_size: NA; j_call: TRBJ1-1; v_call: TRBV12-3/TRBV12-4; cdr3_aa: CASSLGLPNTEAFF; cdr3_nt: TGTGCCAGCAGTTTAGGGCTCCCGAACACTGAAGCTTTCTTT
cdr3_length: 16; d_call: TRBD2; clone_size: NA; j_call: TRBJ2-3; v_call: TRBV2; cdr3_aa: CASTRLAAGVADTQYF; cdr3_nt: TGTGCCAGCACCCGACTAGCGGCCGGGGTTGCAGATACGCAGTATTTT
cdr3_length: 15; d_call: TRBD1; clone_size: NA; j_call: TRBJ2-7; v_call: TRBV6-5; cdr3_aa: CASSYSGQGTYEQYF; cdr3_nt: TGTGCCAGCAGTTACTCGGGACAGGGTACCTACGAGCAGTACTTC
cdr3_length: 15; d_call: NA; clone_size: many; j_call: TRBJ1-1; v_call: TRBV6-2/TRBV6-3; cdr3_aa: CASSSPGQPNTEAFF; cdr3_nt: TGTGCCAGCAGTAGCCCTGGACAGCCAAACACTGAAGCTTTCTTT
cdr3_length: 14; d_call: NA; clone_size: NA; j_call: TRBJ2-7; v_call: TRBV6-1; cdr3_aa: CASKDIMRTYEQYF; cdr3_nt: TGTGCCAGCAAGGACATAATGAGGACCTACGAGCAGTACTTC
cdr3_length: 15; d_call: TRBD1; clone_size: NA; j_call: TRBJ1-5; v_call: TRBV6-5; cdr3_aa: CASRSDRGDNQPQHF; cdr3_nt: TGTGCCAGCAGATCGGACAGGGGAGACAATCAGCCCCAGCATTTT
cdr3_length: 14; d_call: TRBD1; clone_size: many; j_call: TRBJ2-1; v_call: TRBV20-1; cdr3_aa: CSAAPGQGNNEQFF; cdr3_nt: TGCAGTGCCGCACCGGGACAGGGCAACAATGAGCAGTTCTTC
cdr3_length: 12; d_call: NA; clone_size: few; j_call: TRBJ2-5; v_call: TRBV6-1; cdr3_aa: CASSEAQETQYF; cdr3_nt: TGTGCCAGCAGTGAAGCCCAGGAGACCCAGTACTTC
cdr3_length: 13; d_call: NA; clone_size: many; j_call: TRBJ1-2; v_call: TRBV12-3/TRBV12-4; cdr3_aa: CASSPGVRYGYTF; cdr3_nt: TGTGCCAGCAGTCCGGGTGTCCGCTATGGCTACACCTTC
cdr3_length: 15; d_call: TRBD1; clone_size: few; j_call: TRBJ2-5; v_call: TRBV25-1; cdr3_aa: CASSEWGQSSETQYF; cdr3_nt: TGTGCCAGCAGTGAATGGGGACAGTCGTCGGAGACCCAGTACTTC
cdr3_length: 16; d_call: TRBD2; clone_size: NA; j_call: TRBJ2-3; v_call: TRBV27; cdr3_aa: CASARGRAWSTDTQYF; cdr3_nt: TGTGCCAGCGCCCGAGGGAGGGCGTGGAGCACAGATACGCAGTATTTT
cdr3_length: 12; d_call: NA; clone_size: few; j_call: TRBJ2-7; v_call: TRBV28; cdr3_aa: CASSASGYEQYF; cdr3_nt: TGTGCCAGCAGTGCAAGCGGCTACGAGCAGTACTTC
cdr3_length: 13; d_call: NA; clone_size: few; j_call: TRBJ2-7; v_call: TRBV5-1; cdr3_aa: CASSLPANYEQYF; cdr3_nt: TGCGCCAGCAGCTTACCAGCCAACTACGAGCAGTACTTC
cdr3_length: 14; d_call: NA; clone_size: NA; j_call: TRBJ2-3; v_call: TRBV7-2; cdr3_aa: CASSSAQGTDTQYF; cdr3_nt: TGTGCCAGCAGCTCCGCCCAGGGCACAGATACGCAGTATTTT
cdr3_length: 16; d_call: TRBD2; clone_size: NA; j_call: TRBJ2-1; v_call: TRBV9; cdr3_aa: CASSGSLAGRHNEQFF; cdr3_nt: TGTGCCAGCAGCGGATCCCTAGCGGGTCGGCACAATGAGCAGTTCTTC
cdr3_length: 15; d_call: NA; clone_size: NA; j_call: TRBJ1-5; v_call: TRBV5-8; cdr3_aa: CASSLELYSNQPQHF; cdr3_nt: TGTGCCAGCAGCTTGGAGCTTTATAGCAATCAGCCCCAGCATTTT
cdr3_length: 13; d_call: TRBD1; clone_size: few; j_call: TRBJ2-1; v_call: TRBV29-1; cdr3_aa: CSVETGAGIEQFF; cdr3_nt: TGCAGCGTAGAGACAGGGGCCGGGATTGAGCAGTTCTTC
cdr3_length: 14; d_call: TRBD1; clone_size: NA; j_call: TRBJ1-2; v_call: TRBV2; cdr3_aa: CASSGTQGGYGYTF; cdr3_nt: TGTGCCAGCAGTGGAACACAGGGGGGCTATGGCTACACCTTC
cdr3_length: 15; d_call: TRBD1; clone_size: NA; j_call: TRBJ1-5; v_call: TRBV6-5; cdr3_aa: CASSRTGYSNQPQHF; cdr3_nt: TGTGCCAGCAGCCGGACAGGATATAGCAATCAGCCCCAGCATTTT
cdr3_length: 13; d_call: TRBD1; clone_size: NA; j_call: TRBJ2-2; v_call: TRBV20-1; cdr3_aa: CSARGQGTGELFF; cdr3_nt: TGCAGTGCTAGAGGACAGGGAACCGGGGAGCTGTTTTTT
cdr3_length: 14; d_call: NA; clone_size: few; j_call: TRBJ1-5; v_call: TRBV4-2; cdr3_aa: CASSQEVSNQPQHF; cdr3_nt: TGTGCCAGCAGCCAAGAGGTTAGCAATCAGCCCCAGCATTTT
cdr3_length: 13; d_call: NA; clone_size: NA; j_call: TRBJ1-2; v_call: TRBV27; cdr3_aa: CASSQHTGSGYTF; cdr3_nt: TGTGCCAGCAGTCAACATACAGGGTCCGGCTACACCTTC
cdr3_length: 16; d_call: TRBD1; clone_size: many; j_call: TRBJ1-4; v_call: TRBV6-1; cdr3_aa: CASNQLPGQGSEKLFF; cdr3_nt: TGTGCCAGCAACCAATTGCCGGGACAGGGGAGTGAAAAACTGTTTTTT
cdr3_length: 18; d_call: NA; clone_size: many; j_call: TRBJ2-1; v_call: TRBV7-3; cdr3_aa: CASSLTPLGAGRRNEQFF; cdr3_nt: TGTGCCAGCAGCTTAACGCCCTTGGGCGCGGGACGCCGAAATGAGCAGTTCTTC
cdr3_length: 15; d_call: TRBD1; clone_size: few; j_call: TRBJ1-5; v_call: TRBV10-3; cdr3_aa: CAISAWTGGNQPQHF; cdr3_nt: TGTGCCATCAGTGCCTGGACAGGCGGCAATCAGCCCCAGCATTTT